This entry lists 19 T cell receptor beta chains sequenced from one sample in a study of OX40 agonist ivuxolimab in advanced cancers. Library construction relied on the immunoSEQ multiplex PCR assay. TCRdb took over this immuneACCESS table, retaining in-frame rearrangements with V and J assigned. Such tables are incomplete; in checked studies, under half of the missing clones stem from an unresolved V gene, and the remainder is unexplained. The sample yields about 26,000 clones; around 85% were counted once. The ten largest clones represent 34% of the sample. The sample was CD4+ or CD8+ T cells sorted from blood, taken in a trial of the OX40 agonist ivuxolimab. The source is an adult with an advanced solid tumor such as melanoma, head and neck, liver or kidney cancer.

This sequence joins TRBV7-9 and TRBJ2-7, with 7 bases identical to TRBD2. V shed 1 base, J shed 5 bases, and the junction held 2 bases outside the gene matches. The CDR3 contains 13 residues. Germline lookup yields CDR1 SEHNR and CDR2 FQNEAQ (reference sequence). The chain's CDR3 is CASSLVSGDEQYF. In nucleotides, the CDR3 is TGTGCCAGCAGCTTAGTAAGCGGGGACGAGCAGTACTTC.

The chain carries TRBV6-1 and TRBJ2-7; no clear D gene. This CDR3 has 11 amino acids. CDR1 and CDR2 (germline): MNHNS, SASEGT. Deletions cut 5 bases from V and 4 bases from J, with 6 bases between. CDR3 sequence reads: CASSLVYEQYF. The CDR3 DNA is TGTGCCAGCAGTCTGGTTTACGAGCAGTACTTC.

The rearrangement links TRBV14 to TRBJ2-7, with unresolved D. The CDR3 spans 12 residues. Germline V gene lookup returns CDR1 SGHDN and CDR2 FVKESK. V was cut by 0 bases and J by 3 bases, with 3 bases left in between. The CDR3 DNA is TGTGCCAGCAGCCAAGAACGCTACGAGCAGTACTTC. Translation gives CASSQERYEQYF.

This clone is medium-sized (0.01 to 0.1%) in the sample. The J gene is TRBJ2-5, the V gene TRBV6-1, with D possibly being TRBD1 (6 bases). This CDR3 spans 16 amino acids. V lost 2 bases and J 2 bases, leaving 15 bases between the germline ends. Per germline, CDR1 MNHNS and CDR2 SASEGT. The CDR3 nucleotides read TGTGCCAGCAGTGAATTGGGTGGGGGCCCGCAAGAGACCCAGTACTTC. Translating gives CASSELGGGPQETQYF.

The rearrangement joins TRBV5-5 to TRBJ1-1; possibly TRBD1 for D (6 bases). The germline V gene has CDR1 SGHKS and CDR2 YYEKEE (reference sequence). V was shortened by 4 bases and J by 0 bases, with 10 bases between the two germline ends. The CDR3 contains 14 residues. CDR3 region: CASSDRTVNTEAFF. The DNA for the CDR3 is TGTGCCAGCAGCGACCGGACAGTGAACACTGAAGCTTTCTTT.

The V and J genes are TRBV27 and TRBJ2-1, with 14 bases lining up with TRBD2. The V gene end was trimmed by 4 bases and the J gene end by 4 bases; junction bases not matched to a gene: 9. This CDR3 comprises 18 residues. Germline assignment: CDR1 MNHEY and CDR2 SMNVEV (reference sequence). The CDR3 protein is CASSSAGLAGGVYNEQFF. The CDR3 DNA sequence: TGTGCCAGCAGTTCCGCCGGACTAGCGGGAGGAGTGTACAATGAGCAGTTCTTC.

The chain combines TRBV5-6 with TRBJ2-7; D is undetermined. The V gene's germline CDR1 is SGHDT and CDR2 YYEEEE. V lost 7 bases, J lost 3 bases, and 14 bases lay in between. The CDR3 extends over 13 amino acids. The CDR3 reads CASGSTLNYEQYF. CDR3 bases: TGTGCCAGCGGTTCAACCCTTAACTACGAGCAGTACTTC.

This clone is medium-sized by share. The CDR3 coding sequence is TGTGCCAGCAGTTACTCGCAAGGGCCTAATTCACCCCTCCACTTT. This codes for CASSYSQGPNSPLHF. The rearrangement uses TRBV6-5 and TRBJ1-6; D not resolved. Trimming removed 0 bases from V and 6 bases from J, with 9 bases in between. This CDR3 comprises 15 residues. Germline V gene sequence: CDR1 MNHEY, CDR2 SVGAGI.

This clone was counted only a few times. This chain links TRBV7-9 with TRBJ1-6; D is unclear. CDR1 and CDR2 from the germline V gene are SEHNR and FQNEAQ (reference sequence). Trimming removed 1 base from V and 9 bases from J, with 16 bases in between. The CDR3 length is 16 residues. CDR3 nucleotide sequence: TGTGCCAGCAGCTTAGTACGCGGGGAATCGGTTTCACCCCTCCACTTT. It specifies CASSLVRGESVSPLHF.

This chain links TRBV28 with TRBJ1-5; D remains unclear. Germline CDR1 and CDR2: MDHEN and SYDVKM. The CDR3 is 14 amino acids. V was clipped by 5 bases and J by 2 bases, with 10 bases between them. The CDR3, as DNA: TGTGCCAGCAGTACCCTCACCGGCAATCAGCCCCAGCATTTT. Residues: CASSTLTGNQPQHF. The full variable domain, in which reference TRBV28 and TRBJ1-5 provide the parts outside the CDR3, is DVKVTQSSRYLVKRTGEKVFLECVQDMDHENMFWYRQDPGLGLRLIYFSYDVKMKEKGDIPEGYSVSREKKERFSLILESASTNQTSMYLCASSTLTGNQPQHFGDGTRLSIL.

The V and J genes are TRBV27 and TRBJ1-2, with D perhaps TRBD1 (6 bases). V was cut by 5 bases and J by 2 bases, with 12 bases left in between. CDR3 length equals 14 residues. The germline V gene encodes CDR1 MNHEY and CDR2 SMNVEV (reference sequence). The CDR3 region is CASSPGGQNYGYTF. In DNA form, the CDR3 reads TGTGCCAGCAGTCCGGGGGGGCAGAACTATGGCTACACCTTC.

The chain recombines TRBV19 with TRBJ1-5, with 8 bases aligning to TRBD1. The V and J ends lost 3 bases and 4 bases, in that order; junction bases with no gene match: 5. CDR1 and CDR2 (germline): LNHDA, SQIVND (reference sequence). The CDR3 sequence is 15 residues long. The CDR3, as DNA: TGTGCCAGTAGTATTGGACAGGGTTTGAATCAGCCCCAGCATTTT. Translating gives CASSIGQGLNQPQHF.

The V and J genes are TRBV10-3 and TRBJ1-3, with TRBD1 identical over 10 bases. With V trimmed by 0 bases and J by 3 bases, 2 bases remained unmatched. CDR3 size: 16 residues. Germline-derived CDR1 and CDR2 are ENHRY and SYGVKD. CDR3 region: CAISESTGGIGNTIYF. The CDR3 bases are TGTGCCATCAGTGAGTCGACAGGGGGCATTGGAAACACCATATATTTT.

The V and J genes are TRBV11-2 and TRBJ1-1, with TRBD1 matching 9 bases. Germline CDR1 SGHAT, CDR2 FQNNGV. CDR3 size: 15 residues. Unmatched junction bases numbered 10, after V lost 6 bases and J lost 5 bases. The CDR3 here is CASRTRTGVRTEAFF. In DNA form, the CDR3 reads TGTGCCAGCAGAACTAGGACAGGGGTTAGGACTGAAGCTTTCTTT.

This clone was seen a few times. This rearrangement joins TRBV11-1 to TRBJ2-3; 12 bases are a match to TRBD2. CDR3 length: 17 amino acids. V was clipped by 6 bases and J by 6 bases; unmatched bases: 13. Germline CDR1 SGHAT, CDR2 FQDESV (reference sequence). CDR3 amino acids: CASSSRLAGEGHDTQYF. CDR3 bases: TGTGCCAGCAGTTCCCGACTAGCGGGAGAGGGGCACGATACGCAGTATTTT.

In this sample, this clone turned up a few times. The V call is TRBV19, the J call TRBJ1-5; 9 nucleotides agree with TRBD1. This CDR3 region has 17 residues. The germline V gene encodes CDR1 LNHDA and CDR2 SQIVND (reference sequence). Germline trimming cut 7 bases from V and 2 bases from J; bases unmatched to any gene: 12. The CDR3: CASKGTGRLSGNQPQHF. The CDR3 DNA sequence: TGTGCCAGTAAAGGGACAGGGAGATTGAGTGGCAATCAGCCCCAGCATTTT.

The gene calls are TRBV6-6 and TRBJ1-1; D is uncertain. The CDR3 loop spans 13 amino acids. Between the trimmed V and J ends, which lost 5 bases and 0 bases, there was a span of 7 bases. Germline values: CDR1 MNHNY, CDR2 SVGAGI (reference sequence). For the CDR3, the DNA is TGTGCCAGCAGTGGAACACTGAACACTGAAGCTTTCTTT. Translating gives CASSGTLNTEAFF.

J is TRBJ1-5 and V is TRBV5-1; a possible D gene is TRBD1 (5 bases). CDR1 is SGHRS, CDR2 YFSETQ, per germline. The CDR3 is 14 residues long. Deletions cut 2 bases from V and 7 bases from J, with 13 bases between. The CDR3: CASSFGGSGQPQHF. The CDR3 bases are TGCGCCAGCAGCTTTGGGGGGAGTGGACAGCCCCAGCATTTT.

V gene TRBV27 combines with J gene TRBJ1-3; no firm D call. The V end lost 3 bases, the J end lost 0 bases, and 9 bases lay between the germline ends. CDR1 is MNHEY and CDR2 is SMNVEV in the germline V gene (reference sequence). This CDR3 spans 15 amino acids. As DNA, the CDR3 is TGTGCCAGCAGTTTCAACCGTGACTCTGGAAACACCATATATTTT. Its translation is CASSFNRDSGNTIYF.